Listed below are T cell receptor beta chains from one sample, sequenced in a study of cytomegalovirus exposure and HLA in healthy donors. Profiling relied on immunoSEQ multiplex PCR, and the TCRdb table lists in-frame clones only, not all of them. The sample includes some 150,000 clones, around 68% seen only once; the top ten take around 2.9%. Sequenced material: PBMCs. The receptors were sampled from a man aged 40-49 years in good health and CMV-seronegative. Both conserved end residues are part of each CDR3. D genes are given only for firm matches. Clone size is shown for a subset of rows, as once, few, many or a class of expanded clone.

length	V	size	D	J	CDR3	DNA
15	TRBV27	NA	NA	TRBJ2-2	CASRRPGVNTGELFF	TGTGCCAGCAGAAGACCAGGGGTGAACACCGGGGAGCTGTTTTTT
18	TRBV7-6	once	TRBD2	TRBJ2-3	CASSLSPSGTTSTDTQYF	TGTGCCAGCAGCTTAAGTCCTAGCGGGACTACTAGCACAGATACGCAGTATTTT
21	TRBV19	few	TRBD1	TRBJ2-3	CASLDREGIRRKILCMDTQYF	TGTGCCAGTTTGGACAGGGAAGGAATACGAAGGAAAATCCTGTGCATGGATACGCAGTATTTT
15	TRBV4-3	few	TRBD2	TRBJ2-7	CASSQGGTSGHEQYF	TGCGCCAGCAGCCAAGGTGGGACTAGCGGCCACGAGCAGTACTTC
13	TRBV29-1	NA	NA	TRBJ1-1	CSVQGLMNTEAFF	TGCAGCGTCCAGGGGTTAATGAACACTGAAGCTTTCTTT
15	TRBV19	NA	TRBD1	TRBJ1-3	CASTITGQAGNTIYF	TGTGCCAGTACCATAACGGGACAGGCTGGAAACACCATATATTTT
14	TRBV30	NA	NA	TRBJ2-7	CAWNAFSASYEQYF	TGTGCCTGGAATGCGTTTAGCGCCTCTTACGAGCAGTACTTC
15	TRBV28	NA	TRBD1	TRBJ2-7	CASRGQGVGFYEQYF	TGTGCCAGCAGGGGACAGGGGGTTGGTTTTTACGAGCAGTACTTC
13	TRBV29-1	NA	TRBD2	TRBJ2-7	CSVVGTSSYEQYF	TGCAGCGTTGTTGGGACTAGTTCCTACGAGCAGTACTTC
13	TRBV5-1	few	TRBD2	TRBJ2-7	CASSPGLGLEQYF	TGCGCCAGCAGCCCCGGACTGGGACTAGAGCAGTACTTC
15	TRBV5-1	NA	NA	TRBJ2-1	CASSLEAGAYNEQFF	TGCGCCAGCAGCTTGGAGGCGGGGGCTTACAATGAGCAGTTCTTC
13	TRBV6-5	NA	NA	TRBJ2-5	CASSDYREETQYF	TGTGCCAGCAGTGATTACAGGGAAGAGACCCAGTACTTC
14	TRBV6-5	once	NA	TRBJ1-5	CASRAGVPGQPQHF	TGTGCCAGCAGGGCAGGGGTTCCAGGACAGCCCCAGCATTTT
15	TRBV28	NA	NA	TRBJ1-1	CASSPHSAVNTEAFF	TGTGCCAGCAGTCCCCATTCGGCGGTGAACACTGAAGCTTTCTTT